Given below is one TCR beta chain in context. The antigen is not known. The data originate from a study of T cell repertoires in cytomegalovirus infection. Whole-study results and caveats: In two of eight donors, the top clonotype was HLA-C-restricted CMV-specific.

Looked up from germline, CDR1 is SGHTA and CDR2 is FQGNSA. The CDR3 extends over 12 amino acids. With 5 bases removed from V and 8 bases from J, the gap between germline ends came to 10 bases. TCRdb ran MiXCR on the reads and lists one entry per CDR3 protein. The table shows over 250,000 distinct CDR3 sequences, with under 25% occurring only once. The sample here was cultured PBMCs, taken from culture after CMV antigen stimulation. The receptor was derived from a human donor in good health (CMV status not recorded). Some clones in this sample may be carry-over from other donors' samples. The chain couples TRBV7-2 to TRBJ2-4; D remains ambiguous. CDR3 sequence (DNA): TGTGCCAGCAGCGCCCAAGACGACATTCAGTACTTC. It codes for CASSAQDDIQYF.